The rows below give T cell receptor beta chains drawn from one sample of a study of blood T cell repertoires in COVID-19. Using immunoSEQ multiplex PCR, the repertoire was profiled, and TCRdb retains in-frame clones only, with some absent. The table lists tens of thousands of clones, about 85% of them singletons, with roughly 3.2% in the top ten. Input material: peripheral blood. Receptor source: a man over 45 with acute or convalescent COVID-19. CDR3s include the opening cysteine and the closing phenylalanine or tryptophan. Each record gives: D gene, J gene, clone size, V gene, CDR3 protein, CDR3 DNA. The D gene is left open where the match is weak. Size tells how often a clone was seen (once, few, many) or the class of an expanded clone, and some rows leave it out.

>TRBD1|TRBJ1-1|.|TRBV18
CASSPLQTGSRTEAFF
TGTGCCAGCTCACCCCTTCAGACAGGGTCCCGCACTGAAGCTTTCTTT
>TRBD1|TRBJ1-3|.|TRBV30
CAWSLQGLGNTIYF
TGTGCCTGGAGCCTACAGGGGCTCGGAAACACCATATATTTT
>.|TRBJ1-3|.|TRBV18
CASSPASGSSNTIYF
TGTGCCAGCTCACCGGCGTCAGGGTCGTCAAACACCATATATTTT
>TRBD1|TRBJ2-1|.|TRBV2
CASSMTGGKFF
TGTGCCAGCAGTATGACAGGGGGCAAGTTCTTC
>.|TRBJ2-1|.|TRBV5-8
CASRDWQVNEQFF
TGTGCCAGCAGGGACTGGCAAGTCAATGAGCAGTTCTTC
>.|TRBJ2-7|.|TRBV5-6
CASSSRDLLLDEQYF
TGTGCCAGCAGCTCGCGGGACCTCCTACTGGATGAGCAGTACTTC
>.|TRBJ2-3|.|TRBV9
CASSDPRVFPDTQYF
TGTGCCAGCAGCGACCCGCGAGTTTTCCCAGATACGCAGTATTTT
>.|TRBJ1-2|.|TRBV5-1
CASSFTESYGYTF
TGCGCCAGCAGCTTTACGGAGAGCTATGGCTACACCTTC
>.|TRBJ1-4|.|TRBV28
CASSSGVGATNEKLFF
TGTGCCAGCAGTTCAGGGGTTGGGGCAACTAATGAAAAACTGTTTTTT
>TRBD2|TRBJ2-1|.|TRBV6-2/TRBV6-3
CASSLSGGLREQFF
TGTGCCAGCAGTTTGTCGGGGGGTCTTAGGGAGCAGTTCTTC
>.|TRBJ2-1|.|TRBV9
CASSTTGEINEQFF
TGTGCCAGCAGCACAACCGGGGAGATAAATGAGCAGTTCTTC
>.|TRBJ2-2|.|TRBV5-1
CASSEGGHGELFF
TGCGCCAGCAGTGAAGGGGGTCACGGGGAGCTGTTTTTT
>.|TRBJ1-5|.|TRBV27
CASSFEGQPQHF
TGTGCCAGCAGTTTTGAGGGCCAGCCCCAGCATTTT
>TRBD1|TRBJ1-2|once|TRBV7-9
CASSPTGTGNYGYTF
TGTGCCAGCAGCCCCACCGGGACAGGGAACTATGGCTACACCTTC
>.|TRBJ1-1|.|TRBV4-3
CASSQTLTVATSSTEAFF
TGCGCCAGCAGCCAGACCTTGACAGTTGCTACTTCGTCCACTGAAGCTTTCTTT
>.|TRBJ2-7|.|TRBV6-1
CASSEGAGSGYEQYF
TGTGCCAGCAGTGAAGGGGCAGGGTCCGGGTACGAGCAGTACTTC
>TRBD1|TRBJ1-1|once|TRBV11-3
CASSSGQGAVTEAFF
TGTGCCAGCAGCTCGGGACAGGGGGCGGTAACTGAAGCTTTCTTT
>.|TRBJ2-3|.|TRBV3-1/TRBV3-2
CASSSLEGGKGTQYF
TGTGCCAGCAGCTCCCTCGAAGGGGGAAAAGGTACGCAGTATTTT
>.|TRBJ2-1|.|TRBV6-2/TRBV6-3
CASSYSMWARDEQFF
TGTGCCAGCAGTTACTCGATGTGGGCGCGGGATGAGCAGTTCTTC
>TRBD2|TRBJ2-1|.|TRBV6-2/TRBV6-3
CASSTSGGDEQFF
TGTGCCAGCAGTACTAGCGGGGGGGATGAGCAGTTCTTC
>.|TRBJ2-5|.|TRBV25-1
CASSEPRGGETQYF
TGTGCCAGCAGTGAACCCCGGGGTGGAGAGACCCAGTACTTC
>.|TRBJ1-6|.|TRBV2
CASNSLGGAHSPLHF
TGTGCCAGCAATTCACTGGGGGGGGCGCATTCACCCCTCCACTTT
>TRBD2|TRBJ2-2|.|TRBV28
CASSSSLAGGANTGELFF
TGTGCCAGCAGTTCCTCCCTAGCGGGGGGGGCGAATACCGGGGAGCTGTTTTTT
>TRBD1|TRBJ2-7|.|TRBV29-1
CSGTGTGESYEQYF
TGCAGCGGTACCGGGACAGGGGAATCCTACGAGCAGTACTTC
>TRBD2|TRBJ2-2|.|TRBV3-1/TRBV3-2
CASSRTENSGSGTGELFF
TGTGCCAGCAGTCGAACCGAAAATAGCGGGAGTGGGACCGGGGAGCTGTTTTTT
>TRBD1|TRBJ1-1|.|TRBV2
CASSENEEGAWVMNTEAFF
TGTGCCAGCAGTGAGAACGAAGAGGGGGCGTGGGTCATGAACACTGAAGCTTTCTTT
>.|TRBJ2-2|.|TRBV6-2/TRBV6-3
CASSYHNTGTGELFF
TGTGCCAGCAGTTACCACAATACAGGGACCGGGGAGCTGTTTTTT
>.|TRBJ1-2|.|TRBV2
CASNNFLEGDNYGYTF
TGTGCCAGCAACAATTTTTTGGAGGGTGACAACTATGGCTACACCTTC
>TRBD2|TRBJ2-5|.|TRBV6-2/TRBV6-3
CASSNGLAGPMTQETQYF
TGTGCCAGCAGCAACGGACTAGCGGGGCCAATGACTCAAGAGACCCAGTACTTC
>TRBD2|TRBJ2-3|.|TRBV27
CASTTSSSRSGDHTQYF
TGTGCCAGCACCACATCGTCTAGCAGGAGCGGGGATCATACGCAGTATTTT
>.|TRBJ1-1|.|TRBV5-6
CASSLDQGWSWNTEAFF
TGTGCCAGCAGCTTGGACCAGGGATGGAGTTGGAACACTGAAGCTTTCTTT
>.|TRBJ1-6|once|TRBV28
CASSLGVGHSYNSPLHF
TGTGCCAGCAGTTTAGGTGTTGGACACTCCTATAATTCACCCCTCCACTTT
>TRBD2|TRBJ2-7|.|TRBV5-1
CASRAGTSGYEQYF
TGCGCCAGCAGAGCCGGGACTAGCGGATACGAGCAGTACTTC
>TRBD1|TRBJ1-5|.|TRBV30
CAWQHPGNNRGVQPQHF
TGTGCCTGGCAACACCCCGGGAATAACAGGGGAGTTCAGCCCCAGCATTTT
>.|TRBJ2-2|.|TRBV29-1
CSATDRNTGELFF
TGCAGCGCTACGGACAGGAACACCGGGGAGCTGTTTTTT
>TRBD1|TRBJ1-1|.|TRBV18
CASSLGQGVAFF
TGTGCCAGCTCACTTGGACAGGGAGTCGCTTTCTTT
>.|TRBJ2-3|.|TRBV7-2
CASSYRTADTQYF
TGTGCCAGCAGCTACAGGACGGCAGATACGCAGTATTTT
>TRBD1|TRBJ2-2|once|TRBV6-5
CASRRGQGATGELFF
TGTGCCAGCAGACGGGGACAGGGGGCGACCGGGGAGCTGTTTTTT
>TRBD1|TRBJ1-4|once|TRBV28
CASSQPGQGAREKLFF
TGTGCCAGCAGCCAACCCGGACAGGGGGCTAGGGAAAAACTGTTTTTT
>TRBD2|TRBJ2-1|.|TRBV7-6
CASSYLEGLAGETDEQFF
TGTGCCAGCAGCTACCTCGAGGGACTAGCGGGGGAAACGGATGAGCAGTTCTTC
>.|TRBJ1-2|.|TRBV28
CASSWTRGYGYTF
TGTGCCAGCAGTTGGACTCGAGGCTATGGCTACACCTTC
>TRBD1|TRBJ1-1|once|TRBV2
CASNGQGNTEAFF
TGTGCCAGCAACGGACAGGGTAACACTGAAGCTTTCTTT
>TRBD2|TRBJ2-3|.|TRBV11-3
CASSQGLATDTQYF
TGTGCCAGCAGCCAGGGACTAGCGACAGATACGCAGTATTTT
>.|TRBJ1-1|.|TRBV6-5
CASSYSLGRVNTEAFF
TGTGCCAGCAGTTACTCGTTGGGCAGAGTGAACACTGAAGCTTTCTTT
>.|TRBJ2-1|once|TRBV6-4
CASSHMAGAYNEQFF
TGTGCCAGCAGCCACATGGCGGGCGCCTACAATGAGCAGTTCTTC
>.|TRBJ1-1|.|TRBV7-9
CASSVRTANTEAFF
TGTGCCAGCAGCGTTCGGACAGCGAACACTGAAGCTTTCTTT
>TRBD1|TRBJ1-6|.|TRBV7-9
CASSLSGQGFWNSPLHF
TGTGCCAGCAGTCTATCGGGACAGGGGTTTTGGAATTCACCCCTCCACTTT